These 27 T cell receptor beta chains were all obtained from the same sample, sequenced in a study of T cells in Graves' hyperthyroidism and ophthalmopathy (dated by TCRdb to 2018 to 2020). Library creation used multiplex PCR. The sample was run on an Illumina HiSeq 2000. The TCR beta CDR3 regions were amplified from RNA transcripts. A first-round RT-PCR of the TCR CDR3 used the HTBI primer set with the Qiagen OneStep RT-PCR kit. TCRdb cleaned the public reads at Q25 with fastp, built clones with MiXCR and kept in-frame beta chains. Rows with a matching CDR3 protein are joined into one entry that keeps the most common DNA and genes. A total of about 250,000 distinct CDR3 sequences appear in this sample, approximately 14% of them only once. Together, the top ten hold around 31% of the sample. Sequencing was carried out using blood. These receptors came from a woman between 50 and 59 years old with Graves' hyperthyroidism that later progressed to Graves' ophthalmopathy.

The table lists this clonotype with many counts. This chain links TRBV28 with TRBJ2-7; no clear D. V was clipped by 4 bases and J by 0 bases, with 10 bases between them. CDR1 and CDR2 (germline): MDHEN, SYDVKM. There are 14 residues in the CDR3. The CDR3 is CASSSGRRSYEQYF. CDR3 nucleotides: TGTGCCAGCAGTTCAGGCCGTCGCTCCTACGAGCAGTACTTC.

This clonotype occurred many times. The gene calls are TRBV12-3 or TRBV12-4 and TRBJ1-5; D call uncertain. This CDR3 has 14 residues. Between the trimmed V and J ends, which lost 0 bases and 7 bases, there was a span of 10 bases. The DNA of the CDR3 is TGTGCCAGCAGTTTAGCTATAGCTGGCCAGCCCCAGCATTTT. Translation gives CASSLAIAGQPQHF.

For this clonotype: Likely a read error: the CDR3 ends without its conserved phenylalanine or tryptophan. This chain connects TRBV3-1 to TRBJ2-5; 9 bases map to TRBD2. Looked up from germline, CDR1 is LGHDT and CDR2 is YNNKEL (reference sequence). The CDR3 runs 14 residues. The J segment lost 5 bases and the V segment lost 1 base, leaving 2 bases of the junction unmatched. CDR3 protein: CASSQGAGGETQYY. The CDR3 bases are TGTGCCAGCAGCCAAGGCGCGGGAGGGGAGACCCAGTACTAC.

The chain is built from TRBV4-1 and TRBJ2-1, with D unclear. Between the trimmed V and J ends, which lost 2 bases and 3 bases, there was a span of 11 bases. CDR3 size: 15 residues. Germline loops: CDR1 MGHRA, CDR2 YSYEKL. CDR3 in amino acids: CASSQPRADYNEQFF. The CDR3 DNA reads as TGCGCCAGCAGCCAACCTAGGGCTGACTACAATGAGCAGTTCTTC.

The sample holds many counts of this clonotype. The rearrangement links TRBV9 to TRBJ2-5; TRBD1 agrees at 7 bases. This CDR3 region has 15 residues. The germline gives CDR1 SGDLS, CDR2 YYNGEE. After removal of 0 bases from V and 5 bases from J, the junction contained 7 bases not matched to a gene. CDR3: CASSVGRGGWETQYF. The CDR3 DNA follows: TGTGCCAGCAGCGTAGGTAGAGGGGGCTGGGAGACCCAGTACTTC.

There are a few counts of this clonotype. The gene calls are TRBV19 and TRBJ2-7; D possibly corresponds to TRBD1 (6 bases). This CDR3 has 14 residues. The germline V gene encodes CDR1 LNHDA and CDR2 SQIVND (reference sequence). Trimming took off 3 bases at V and 2 bases at J, with 11 bases between the two ends. DNA of the CDR3: TGTGCCAGTAGTATTTCCAGGGGACCCTACGAGCAGTACTTC. It codes for CASSISRGPYEQYF.

This chain connects TRBV6-5 to TRBJ2-1, with D perhaps TRBD1 (5 bases). Germline V gene lookup returns CDR1 MNHEY and CDR2 SVGAGI. The CDR3 runs 18 residues. V was clipped by 0 bases and J by 0 bases, with 15 bases between them. The CDR3 here is CASSYSTARTSSYNEQFF. CDR3 bases: TGTGCCAGCAGTTACTCGACGGCGCGGACAAGCTCCTACAATGAGCAGTTCTTC.

Many counts were recorded for this clonotype. The chain uses TRBV6-2 or TRBV6-3 and TRBJ2-7; D not resolved. There are 13 residues in the CDR3. Trimming stripped 0 bases from V and 5 bases from J, with 8 bases between. Germline CDR1 reads MNHEY; CDR2 reads SVGEGT. CDR3 residues: CASSYSIVHEQYF. In DNA, the CDR3 is TGTGCCAGCAGTTACTCGATTGTCCACGAGCAGTACTTC.

This clonotype was seen many times. The V gene is TRBV28, the J gene TRBJ2-6, with D perhaps matching TRBD1 (5 bases). V was clipped by 4 bases and J by 2 bases, with 9 bases between them. Germline-derived CDR1 and CDR2 are MDHEN and SYDVKM. The CDR3 is 15 amino acids. CDR3 region: CASSSSGTGANVLTF. The CDR3 region has the DNA TGTGCCAGCAGTTCATCAGGGACTGGGGCCAACGTCCTGACTTTC.

In its sample, this clonotype was seen many times. The chain carries TRBV12-3 or TRBV12-4 and TRBJ1-4; no clear D gene. Trimming took off 3 bases at V and 11 bases at J, with 13 bases between the two ends. The CDR3 is made up of 13 amino acids. CDR3 amino acids: CASSLRDIGKLFF. The CDR3 nucleotides are TGTGCCAGCAGTTTGCGAGACATAGGGAAACTGTTTTTT.

This clonotype was found many times. The chain combines TRBV28 with TRBJ2-1; D not certain. Trimming pared 7 bases from V and 9 bases from J, leaving 16 bases between. The CDR3 covers 13 residues. Per the germline V gene, CDR1 is MDHEN and CDR2 is SYDVKM. CDR3 DNA: TGTGCCAGCAATGGCCCTCTGGATAGTGAGCAGTTCTTC. Its protein is CASNGPLDSEQFF.

This clonotype was seen repeatedly, ten times or more. The genes are TRBV12-3 or TRBV12-4 and TRBJ2-7; maybe TRBD1 (6 bases). This CDR3 region has 13 residues. Trimming stripped 4 bases from V and 3 bases from J, with 10 bases between. The chain's CDR3 is CASSYGQNYEQYF. In nucleotides, the CDR3 is TGTGCCAGCAGTTACGGACAGAACTACGAGCAGTACTTC.

This clonotype has a count of ten or more. The genes are TRBV20-1 and TRBJ1-5, with D possibly being TRBD1 (6 bases). CDR1 DFQATT and CDR2 SNEGSKA come from the germline V gene (reference sequence). V lost 5 bases to trimming and J lost 10 bases, with 30 bases between them. The CDR3 extends over 17 amino acids. CDR3 residues: CSARQGQSRSREIPQHF. CDR3 DNA sequence: TGCAGTGCTCGGCAGGGACAATCAAGGTCGCGGGAGATTCCCCAGCATTTT.

The chain combines TRBV20-1 with TRBJ2-1, with TRBD2 matching 11 bases. This CDR3 region has 17 residues. The junction had 13 bases not matched to a gene; V was cut back by 6 bases and J by 3 bases. Germline V gives CDR1 DFQATT, CDR2 SNEGSKA (reference sequence). The CDR3 DNA is TGCAGTGCCCCCCCCGCTAGCGGGAGGACCCTCTACAATGAGCAGTTCTTC. It yields the protein CSAPPASGRTLYNEQFF.

In its sample, this clonotype was seen many times. CDR3 nucleotide sequence: TGTGCCAGCAGCTTAGGGGGTGATAATCAGCCCCAGCATTTT. This gives the protein CASSLGGDNQPQHF. This sequence joins TRBV7-6 and TRBJ1-5; no firm D call. The CDR3 runs to 14 residues. Trimming stripped 1 base from V and 4 bases from J, with 8 bases between. Germline V gene data show CDR1 as SGHVS and CDR2 as FNYEAQ.

This clonotype was seen at least ten times. The chain is built from TRBV25-1 and TRBJ2-5, with unresolved D. The CDR3 consists of 14 residues. V lost 6 bases, J lost 1 base, and 12 bases lay in between. Germline V gene data show CDR1 as MGHDK and CDR2 as SYGVNS. CDR3 amino acids: CASRGEPRQETQYF. The DNA for the CDR3 is TGTGCCAGCAGGGGTGAGCCGCGCCAAGAGACCCAGTACTTC.

Many counts were recorded for this clonotype. The chain employs TRBV11-2 and TRBJ1-6, with D possibly matching TRBD1 (5 bases). Germline V gene sequence: CDR1 SGHAT, CDR2 FQNNGV. V gave up 6 bases and J gave up 1 base, with 10 bases separating them. There are 15 residues in the CDR3. CDR3 coding DNA: TGTGCCAGCAGGTTCCAGGGTTCCTATAATTCACCCCTCCACTTT. It specifies CASRFQGSYNSPLHF.

This clonotype was counted many times. The chain links TRBV18 to TRBJ2-7; 9 nucleotides align to TRBD1. This CDR3 spans 15 amino acids. The ends lost 3 bases at V and 5 bases at J; junction bases unmatched: 8. Germline CDR1 is KGHSH and CDR2 is LQKENI. CDR3 sequence (DNA): TGTGCCAGCTCACCCACAGGGGGCGCGGTCCACGAGCAGTACTTC. It is translated as CASSPTGGAVHEQYF.

This sequence joins TRBV27 and TRBJ1-4; a weak D match, TRBD1 (5 bases). Germline CDR1 MNHEY, CDR2 SMNVEV (reference sequence). Trimming pared 6 bases from V and 6 bases from J, leaving 17 bases between. The CDR3 runs to 15 residues. The CDR3 bases are TGTGCCAGCAGGGGCTTCGAGGGGATCGATGAAAAACTGTTTTTT. It translates to CASRGFEGIDEKLFF.

The V call is TRBV4-1, the J call TRBJ2-5, with a possible D match to TRBD2 (6 bases). V was trimmed by 0 bases and J by 0 bases, leaving 14 bases between them. The length of the CDR3 is 17 residues. Germline CDR1 and CDR2: MGHRA and YSYEKL. The CDR3 loop reads CASSQDGGNLYQETQYF. The CDR3 coding sequence is TGCGCCAGCAGCCAAGATGGAGGGAACCTGTACCAAGAGACCCAGTACTTC.

This chain links TRBV5-1 with TRBJ2-5; TRBD1 is a possible D gene (5 bases). Per germline, CDR1 SGHRS and CDR2 YFSETQ. The CDR3 covers 11 residues. Trimming pared 4 bases from V and 7 bases from J, leaving 8 bases between. The CDR3 coding sequence is TGCGCCAGCAGCACCCAGGGGACCCAGTACTTC. Translating gives CASSTQGTQYF.

A few counts support this clonotype. The V gene is TRBV9, the J gene TRBJ2-1, with TRBD2 as a possible D gene (13 bases). V gave up 7 bases and J gave up 7 bases, with 39 bases separating them. The CDR3 runs to 21 residues. From germline, CDR1 is SGDLS and CDR2 YYNGEE. CDR3 nucleotides: TGTGCCAGCGGGGACAGGGGGCTTAGACTAGCGGGAGGACGAGATTCGAATGAGCAGTTCTTC. Translating gives CASGDRGLRLAGGRDSNEQFF.

This clonotype was detected ten times or more. The rearrangement joins TRBV30 to TRBJ2-4; D gene unclear. The CDR3 has 12 residues. V lost 0 bases to trimming and J lost 8 bases, with 8 bases between them. Germline V gives CDR1 GTSNPN, CDR2 SVGIG (reference sequence). The CDR3 sequence is CAWSVRLDIQYF. CDR3 nucleotides: TGTGCCTGGAGTGTACGTCTAGACATTCAGTACTTC.

This clonotype was picked up many times. The chain couples TRBV18 to TRBJ1-3, with D hard to call. V was cut by 2 bases and J by 0 bases, with 11 bases left in between. Germline values: CDR1 KGHSH, CDR2 LQKENI. This CDR3 has 16 amino acids. The CDR3 loop reads CASSPTVLFSGNTIYF. CDR3 in DNA: TGTGCCAGCTCACCAACGGTACTTTTCTCTGGAAACACCATATATTTT.

CDR3 sequence: CSARRTSGGDEQFF. For the CDR3, the DNA is TGCAGTGCTAGGCGGACTAGCGGCGGCGATGAGCAGTTCTTC. The chain recombines TRBV20-1 with TRBJ2-1; 10 bases match TRBD2. Trimming at V came to 3 bases and at J to 8 bases, leaving 7 bases not matched to a gene. Germline V lookup: CDR1 DFQATT, CDR2 SNEGSKA (reference sequence). The CDR3 extends over 14 amino acids.

This clonotype came up a few times. The rearrangement uses TRBV20-1 and TRBJ1-5; TRBD1 might be the D (6 bases). This CDR3 spans 16 amino acids. Germline assignment: CDR1 DFQATT and CDR2 SNEGSKA (reference sequence). With 3 bases removed from V and 0 bases from J, the gap between germline ends came to 15 bases. CDR3 amino acids: CSASGGGFHSNQPQHF. The CDR3 bases are TGCAGTGCTAGTGGGGGGGGCTTCCATAGCAATCAGCCCCAGCATTTT.

At least ten counts were recorded for this clonotype. The chain recombines TRBV20-1 with TRBJ2-7; D is possibly TRBD1 (6 bases). Germline assignment: CDR1 DFQATT and CDR2 SNEGSKA (reference sequence). V was shortened by 0 bases and J by 3 bases, with 18 bases between the two germline ends. CDR3 length: 16 amino acids. Here the CDR3 DNA reads TGCAGTGCTAGAGAAGCCGGGACACCCACCCTCTACGAGCAGTACTTC. Its protein product is CSAREAGTPTLYEQYF.